A single sample gave rise to the 3 T cell receptor beta chains below, sequenced in a study of identical twins. TCRdb reanalysed the 5' RACE reads using MiXCR and keeps one entry per CDR3 protein. Among roughly 690,000 distinct CDR3 sequences listed, approximately 6% were seen once. Input material: naive T cells sorted from blood. The receptors stem from a man aged 18-30 years in good health.

A word on this clonotype: A clone one base away is much larger, so this may be a read error. The CDR3 carries no conserved terminal phenylalanine or tryptophan, so it likely arises from a read error. The chain uses TRBV10-2 and TRBJ1-5; TRBD1 matches 10 bases. The length of the CDR3 is 15 residues. V was pared by 4 bases and J by 3 bases, with 3 bases of the junction left unmatched. The germline gives CDR1 WSHSY, CDR2 SAAADI. The CDR3 sequence is CASSGTGGSNQPQHS. The CDR3 DNA reads TGCGCCAGCAGTGGGACAGGGGGTTCCAATCAGCCCCAGCATTCT.

Ten or more counts support this clonotype. The DNA of the CDR3 is TGTGCCAGCAGTTTCCGGGGGTGGGGCACTGAAGCTTTCTTT. Its protein product is CASSFRGWGTEAFF. This chain uses TRBV12-3 or TRBV12-4 with TRBJ1-1; tentative D call: TRBD1 (5 bases). V was shortened by 3 bases and J by 4 bases, with 12 bases between the two germline ends. This CDR3 is 14 amino acids long.

V is TRBV10-2 and J is TRBJ2-3; 8 bases agree with TRBD2. Germline V gene sequence: CDR1 WSHSY, CDR2 SAAADI. V shed 7 bases and J 3 bases; nucleotides not matched to a gene: 9. The CDR3 length is 15 residues. This CDR3 is CASKKAGGETDTQYF. Written as DNA, the CDR3 is TGCGCCAGCAAGAAGGCGGGAGGAGAGACAGATACGCAGTATTTT.